The next 5 T cell receptor beta chains were all read from a single sample in a study of T cell responses to AZD1222 COVID-19 vaccine. Some clones are missing from TCRdb's copy, which holds only in-frame ones; the method was immunoSEQ multiplex PCR. This sample has 100,000 to 150,000 clones, with roughly 91% found just once. Sequenced here: peripheral blood, sampled 28 days after the second AZD1222 dose. These receptors originate from an adult who received the AZD1222 COVID-19 vaccine.

The chain couples TRBV7-3 to TRBJ2-2; TRBD1 agrees at 11 bases. The germline gives CDR1 SGHTA, CDR2 FQGTGA. Trimming removed 5 bases from V and 2 bases from J; junction bases left unmatched: 1. The CDR3 loop spans 15 amino acids. The CDR3 DNA follows: TGTGCCAGCAGCCGGACAGGGGGCAACACCGGGGAGCTGTTTTTT. Encoded protein: CASSRTGGNTGELFF.

CDR3 sequence (DNA): TGCGCCAGCAGCCAAAGGAGCGGCTCTGGAAACACCATATATTTT. The encoded protein is CASSQRSGSGNTIYF. The rearrangement uses TRBV5-1 and TRBJ1-3; D gene ambiguous. The length of the CDR3 is 15 residues. Germline V gene sequence: CDR1 SGHRS, CDR2 YFSETQ. Trimming removed 4 bases at V and 0 bases at J, with 11 bases between.

At least ten counts were recorded for this clone. The chain employs TRBV2 and TRBJ1-6, with D maybe TRBD1 (6 bases). This CDR3 is built from 13 residues. Trimming stripped 6 bases from V and 14 bases from J, with 17 bases between. Germline assignment: CDR1 SNHLY and CDR2 FYNNEI. CDR3 residues: CASRRDTGFTLHF. CDR3 in DNA: TGTGCCAGCAGGCGGGACACAGGTTTCACCCTCCACTTT.

The gene calls are TRBV18 and TRBJ1-3; D unclear. The CDR3 totals 13 residues. Trimming removed 0 bases from V and 7 bases from J, with 7 bases in between. Germline V gene sequence: CDR1 KGHSH, CDR2 LQKENI. This chain's CDR3 is CASSPPSWNTIYF. The DNA of the CDR3 is TGTGCCAGCTCACCACCGTCCTGGAACACCATATATTTT.

This chain uses TRBV2 with TRBJ2-1; no clear D gene. Germline V gives CDR1 SNHLY, CDR2 FYNNEI. CDR3 size: 12 residues. V gave up 5 bases and J gave up 2 bases, with 4 bases separating them. CDR3 residues: CASSIPYNEQFF. The CDR3 region has the DNA TGTGCCAGCAGTATACCCTACAATGAGCAGTTCTTC.